This TCR beta chain was captured by sequencing in a study of somatic mutations in cytotoxic T cells in rheumatoid arthritis (dated by TCRdb to about 2017). For the wider study: Before any treatment started and right after they were diagnosed, patients gave peripheral blood samples (about 30 ml EDTA). Some T-cell populations stained with V beta antibodies were sorted by flow on a FACSAria II or Sony SH800 to nearly 100% purity, with sorted V beta1+ cells additionally subjected to TCRB sequencing. To characterize clonality, the study used TCRB deep sequencing while asking whether somatic mutations are carried by expanded CD8+ T-cell clones in newly diagnosed, untreated rheumatoid arthritis. A total of more than 55 rheumatoid arthritis patients and 15 to 25 healthy controls underwent TCRB deep sequencing. Patient and control groups had essentially identical median ages.

Comments on this clone: Its antigen is currently not known. Base quality data are lacking; no much larger clone is found one base away.

Broader findings and caveats from the paper: Healthy controls showed no age-related increase in CD8+ clonality, whereas patients did (Spearman r of about 0.53). Several identical CD8+ TCRB sequences were found in both blood and synovial fluid, and in about an eighth of the roughly 60 patients the largest CD8+ clone exceeded 20% of CD8+ cells. No adjustment for multiple comparisons was made for the slight TRBV07 underrepresentation in patients. Rheumatoid arthritis patients and age-matched healthy controls did not significantly differ in CD8+ T-cell clonality. Viral specificity could not be ruled out by absence from virus-specific databases, and the antigen targets of the expanded CD8+ clones remained unknown.

Flow cytometry confirmed the purity of CD4+ and CD8+ cells that had been isolated by positive magnetic bead selection on an AutoMACS. After a first flow cytometry screen using a TCR V beta antibody panel, clonal expansions were characterized through TCRB deep sequencing of sorted CD8+ fractions. Isolation of peripheral blood mononuclear cells was done through Ficoll-Paque PLUS density gradient separation. DNA was extracted from CD4-enriched, CD8-enriched or PBMC samples with Nucleospin Tissue or Tissue XS kits and quantified with a Qubit 2.0 fluorometer. Inclusive of the bounding cysteine and phenylalanine, the CDR3 is 14 residues long. Of the read, only the CDR3 DNA is kept; its 42 bases are in frame from base 1. In the germline V gene (reference sequence), CDR1 corresponds to LNHNV and CDR2 to YYDKDF. Trimming leaves V shorter by 3 bases and J shorter by 10 bases, with the junction holding 8 bases beyond the gene matches.

Sequencing of TCRB CDR3 was done on genomic DNA with the immunoSEQ assay. Turning to the authors' computational methods: Only a few patient CD8+ clones larger than 1% matched published virus-specific TCRB sequences when compared against them. Only productive TCRB rearrangements were included in the analyses. Defining a clone by its unique TCRB CDR3 sequence, the study calculated clonality as a productive clonality index derived from Shannon entropy. To calculate repertoire overlap between two samples, the template counts of each clone were considered relative to each sample's total templates. V-gene usage from TCRB sequencing and V-gene usage measured by flow cytometry were correlated (Spearman r of around 0.6). TCRdb provides this immuneACCESS table in a form limited to in-frame rearrangements. Some clones are lacking; in checked studies, under half of them reflect an unresolved V gene, and why the rest are absent is not known. Clone size and the V and J calls come from that table; the DNA yielded D and trimming. The sample contains approximately 30,000 clones, roughly 80% of them found a single time. The leading ten clones occupy just under 8.5% of the sample.

Recombination joined TRBV15 with TRBJ2-1, with 8 junctional bases fitting TRBD2. Sequencing input: CD8+ T cells sorted from blood. The sequence was obtained from an adult with rheumatoid arthritis. The CDR3 is CATSSLPGGSEQFF. The DNA reads TGTGCCACCAGCAGCCTTCCGGGGGGGAGCGAGCAGTTCTTC.